The 18 T cell receptor beta chains below all came from one sample that was sequenced in a study of cytomegalovirus exposure and HLA in healthy donors. Amplification used 60 Vbeta primers and 13 Jbeta primers. TCRdb keeps only in-frame clones here, not all; method: immunoSEQ multiplex PCR. This sample has 160,000 or so clones, with about 77% found just once. The sample comprised PBMCs. Receptor source: a man aged 55 to 70 in good health and CMV-seronegative.

CDR3 sequence: CAWSVQGATYEQYF. As DNA, the CDR3 is TGTGCCTGGAGTGTCCAGGGGGCGACCTACGAGCAGTACTTC. The gene calls are TRBV30 and TRBJ2-7; 8 nucleotides align to TRBD1. Germline values: CDR1 GTSNPN, CDR2 SVGIG (reference sequence). V shed 0 bases and J 2 bases; nucleotides not matched to a gene: 3. This CDR3 is built from 14 residues.

The chain combines TRBV20-1 with TRBJ2-1, with D tentatively TRBD1 (6 bases). With 3 bases removed from V and 9 bases from J, the gap between germline ends came to 9 bases. Germline V gene sequence: CDR1 DFQATT, CDR2 SNEGSKA (reference sequence). This CDR3 spans 11 amino acids. CDR3 nucleotide sequence: TGCAGTGCTAGCCTCAGGGGTGAGCAGTTCTTC. This gives the protein CSASLRGEQFF.

The chain carries TRBV27 and TRBJ2-4, with a possible D match to TRBD1 (5 bases). Germline values: CDR1 MNHEY, CDR2 SMNVEV (reference sequence). This CDR3 region has 14 residues. V was cut by 5 bases and J by 6 bases, with 14 bases left in between. The CDR3 reads CASSPGHKGNIQYF. The CDR3, as DNA: TGTGCCAGCAGTCCAGGACACAAAGGAAACATTCAGTACTTC.

This clone has just a few counts. The rearrangement joins TRBV6-1 to TRBJ1-1, with a tentative D call TRBD1 (5 bases). V lost 0 bases, J lost 6 bases, and 14 bases lay in between. Germline CDR1 is MNHNS and CDR2 is SASEGT. This CDR3 comprises 15 residues. This chain's CDR3 is CASSEAGSGTPEAFF. DNA of the CDR3: TGTGCCAGCAGTGAAGCCGGGAGTGGGACCCCTGAAGCTTTCTTT.

Of note for this clone: Compared with germline, one end of the junction differs, possibly owing to a read error. The V gene is TRBV5-4, the J gene TRBJ2-5; TRBD1 aligns across 9 bases. The CDR3 is 15 amino acids. CDR1 and CDR2 (germline): SGHNT, YYREEE (reference sequence). CDR3 coding DNA: TGTGTCAGCAGCTTCGGACAGGGGCGGGCAGAGACCCAGTACTTC. As protein: CVSSFGQGRAETQYF.

A single count supports this clone. The chain employs TRBV28 and TRBJ2-7; 13 bases line up with TRBD2. Germline assignment: CDR1 MDHEN and CDR2 SYDVKM. The CDR3 has 15 residues. J lost 2 bases, V lost 6 bases, and 4 bases had no gene match. The DNA for the CDR3 is TGTGCCAGCAGCTTGGGGACTAGCGGGACCTACGAGCAGTACTTC. Translation: CASSLGTSGTYEQYF.

The gene calls are TRBV2 and TRBJ2-3; tentative D call: TRBD2 (5 bases). The germline gives CDR1 SNHLY, CDR2 FYNNEI. The CDR3 totals 14 residues. Trimming left V 3 bases short and J 1 base short, with 8 bases between. CDR3 amino acids: CASSEVRGTDTQYF. CDR3 nucleotides: TGTGCCAGCAGTGAGGTGAGGGGCACAGATACGCAGTATTTT. Based on the CDR3 plus reference TRBV2 and TRBJ2-3, the full variable domain is EPEVTQTPSHQVTQMGQEVILRCVPISNHLYFYWYRQILGQKVEFLVSFYNNEISEKSEIFDDQFSVERPDGSNFTLKIRSTKLEDSAMYFCASSEVRGTDTQYFGPGTRLTVL.

The chain recombines TRBV5-1 with TRBJ2-7, with 12 nucleotides matching TRBD1. The CDR3 runs 15 residues. CDR1 and CDR2 from the germline V gene are SGHRS and YFSETQ. After removal of 4 bases from V and 3 bases from J, the junction contained 5 bases not matched to a gene. CDR3 amino acids: CASSAGTGGNYEQYF. CDR3 nucleotide sequence: TGCGCCAGCAGCGCGGGGACAGGGGGCAACTACGAGCAGTACTTC.

This clone was counted once. The chain is built from TRBV7-9 and TRBJ2-1; D perhaps matches TRBD2 (6 bases). V lost 3 bases, J lost 9 bases, and 9 bases lay in between. Germline V CDR1 and CDR2: SEHNR, FQNEAQ (reference sequence). The CDR3 is 12 amino acids. CDR3 in amino acids: CASSLRGTEQFF. In nucleotides, the CDR3 is TGTGCCAGCAGCTTGCGGGGTACTGAGCAGTTCTTC.

In the case of this clone: The sample has other DNA sequences that encode this CDR3 too. V usage is TRBV5-1 and J usage is TRBJ1-1; tentative D call: TRBD1 (6 bases). Deletions cut 4 bases from V and 1 base from J, with 8 bases between. CDR1 is SGHRS and CDR2 is YFSETQ in the germline V gene. CDR3 length equals 13 residues. CDR3 residues: CASSLDRNTEAFF. Written as DNA, the CDR3 is TGCGCCAGCAGCCTGGACAGGAACACTGAAGCTTTCTTT.

This clone showed up just a few times. The CDR3 protein is CASSLDSQNIQYF. The CDR3 DNA is TGTGCCAGCAGCTTAGACAGTCAAAACATTCAGTACTTC. The V and J genes are TRBV7-2 and TRBJ2-4; D is undetermined. The CDR3 loop spans 13 amino acids. Trimming removed 1 base from V and 5 bases from J, with 6 bases in between. Germline V gene sequence: CDR1 SGHTA, CDR2 FQGNSA.

The chain uses TRBV7-2 and TRBJ1-1; TRBD1 matches at 10 bases. Germline lookup yields CDR1 SGHTA and CDR2 FQGNSA. This CDR3 comprises 14 residues. Losses at the gene ends were 6 bases for V and 10 bases for J; bases not matched to a gene: 11. CDR3 in DNA: TGTGCCAGCAGGCCCGGGACAGGGGTTCCAGTAGCTTTCTTT. Its translation is CASRPGTGVPVAFF.

This chain connects TRBV4-3 to TRBJ1-1; a possible D gene is TRBD1 (5 bases). V was clipped by 4 bases and J by 4 bases, with 16 bases between them. Germline V lookup: CDR1 LGHNA, CDR2 YSLEER. The CDR3 loop spans 15 amino acids. CDR3 bases: TGCGCCAGCAGCCCAGAACCGTTCGGGGGCACTGAAGCTTTCTTT. This encodes CASSPEPFGGTEAFF.

This clone was seen a few times. This rearrangement joins TRBV7-9 to TRBJ2-7, with 9 bases that match TRBD1. This CDR3 is 15 amino acids long. V was pared by 5 bases and J by 0 bases, with 5 bases of the junction left unmatched. Germline loops: CDR1 SEHNR, CDR2 FQNEAQ (reference sequence). CDR3 nucleotides: TGTGCCAGCAGCATCGGACAGGGGACCTCCTACGAGCAGTACTTC. It specifies CASSIGQGTSYEQYF.

A remark on this clone: The same CDR3 is also encoded by other DNA sequences in this sample. The rearrangement links TRBV6-6 to TRBJ2-7; 12 bases fit TRBD2. This CDR3 has 13 residues. The germline V gene has CDR1 MNHNY and CDR2 SVGAGI (reference sequence). The V gene end was trimmed by 5 bases and the J gene end by 6 bases; junction bases not matched to a gene: 2. The CDR3 bases are TGTGCCAGCAGTACGGGACTAGCGGGCGAGCAGTACTTC. Encoded protein: CASSTGLAGEQYF.

The chain combines TRBV2 with TRBJ2-7; tentatively, D is TRBD1 (6 bases). The CDR3 spans 14 residues. CDR1 and CDR2 from the germline V gene are SNHLY and FYNNEI. Trimming stripped 4 bases from V and 6 bases from J, with 16 bases between. The CDR3 region has the DNA TGTGCCAGCAGTGTGGGGACATGGAGGTTCGAGCAGTACTTC. Amino acids: CASSVGTWRFEQYF.

This chain joins TRBV11-3 and TRBJ2-5, with TRBD1 matching over 8 bases. CDR3 length: 14 amino acids. Germline V lookup: CDR1 SGHNT, CDR2 YENEEA. J was trimmed by 5 bases and V by 4 bases; bases with no gene match: 6. The CDR3 bases are TGTGCCAGCAGCTCCGGACAGGGTGGTGAGACCCAGTACTTC. It encodes CASSSGQGGETQYF.

This clone was counted a few times. The J gene is TRBJ2-5, the V gene TRBV5-8; 7 positions agree with TRBD1. CDR3 size: 20 residues. CDR1 SGHTS and CDR2 YDEGEE come from the germline V gene. V was clipped by 2 bases and J by 5 bases; unmatched bases: 24. The chain's CDR3 is CASSFGQEDSSRSARETQYF. The CDR3 nucleotides are TGTGCCAGCAGCTTTGGACAGGAGGACTCATCACGGTCGGCACGGGAGACCCAGTACTTC.